This T cell receptor beta chain was obtained from a study of blood T cells in healthy people across ages. Every donor provided approximately 10 milliliters of peripheral blood. Extraction of total RNA produced a minimum of 5.5 micrograms from each sample. Concerning this clonotype: Its antigen is unidentified.

With a J-beta primer mix and a sample-barcoded 5' primer, a second PCR ran about 7 to 11 cycles. TCRdb reanalysed the 5' RACE reads using MiXCR and keeps one entry per CDR3 protein. The profile shows 1.5 million to 2 million distinct CDR3 sequences, roughly 50% of them singletons. Whole-study findings and limits: Among long-lived donors, naive CD4+ cells were more numerous and diversity higher than in aged donors. No one knew whether donors had CMV, which possibly confounded expanded clonotype changes.

This clonotype was obtained from a middle-aged woman in good health. The sample taken for sequencing was blood.

The CDR3 region is CASSLDGSTIYF. The CDR3 DNA follows: TGTGCCAGCAGCTTAGACGGGTCCACCATATATTTT. The chain has TRBV7-2 and TRBJ1-3; D remains unclear. V lost 1 base and J 9 bases, leaving 7 bases between the germline ends. CDR3 length: 12 amino acids. The germline CDR1 and CDR2 sequences are SGHTA and FQGNSA.